The sequence of this T cell receptor beta chain was determined in a study of blood T cells in healthy people across ages (dated by TCRdb to between 2015 and 2016). With respect to the entire study: In model experiments, roughly one uniquely barcoded TCR beta cDNA molecule per two T cells was captured by template switching. The study measured age-related changes in TCR beta repertoire diversity using deep sequencing normalized with unique cDNA molecular identifiers. Four age groups were formed from the donors: young (average 16 years), middle-aged (just under 40), aged (over 55) and long-lived (about 80). Donors of different ages were randomly distributed across sequencing lanes to avoid experimental bias. Two additional independent replicas of 1 million unique cDNA reads from the same blood draw were analyzed for two donors (one aged 18 to 29 and one aged 80 or older). Overall study results and their limits: Estimates of total diversity from one million sequenced T cells were regarded as lower bounds and underestimates. As age increased, observed TCR beta diversity per million T cells dropped in a roughly linear way, and a significant reduction was already evident by age 40. The CMV infection status of donors was not known, potentially confounding age-related changes in expanded clonotypes. Conclusive comparison of naive and antigen-experienced compartments was prevented by the profiling of bulk unsorted PBMCs. Compared with the aged group, the long-lived group had more naive CD4+ T cells, fewer expanded clones and increased TCR diversity, a pattern suggesting age selection. A strong correlation was found between observed TCR beta diversity and the percentage of naive T cells measured by flow cytometry.

The germline ends are 7 bases apart after V is trimmed by 0 bases and J by 1 base. From a lookup of the germline V gene (reference sequence), CDR1 and CDR2 are DFQATT and SNEGSKA. The CDR3 measures 13 amino acids from cysteine to phenylalanine. Of the read, only the CDR3 DNA is kept; its 39 bases are in frame from base 1. This clonotype was detected only a few times. Its antigen target is currently unknown. Within one base of it there is no much larger clone, and no base qualities were kept. The library was built by means of 5' RACE. TCRdb records Illumina HiSeq 2500 as the sequencer. A second about 6 to 11 cycle PCR used a sample-barcoded 5' primer and a J-beta primer mix. Each TCR beta cDNA molecule received a unique molecular identifier from a template-switch 5' adaptor carrying 12 random nucleotides. At least 3 million CDR3-containing paired-end reads were obtained from each sample. All of the RNA was converted into first-strand cDNA using the Mint cDNA synthesis kit, with a TRBC-specific oligonucleotide serving as the primer. Following uracil-DNA glycosylase treatment, a first 18-cycle PCR with universal primers M1SS and BC2_uni_R was performed on all cDNA. The paper's processing steps were these. For normalization, 1 million high-quality reads were randomly selected from each sample, with every read carrying a distinct molecular identifier. Reads with shared molecular identifiers were discarded instead of being binned into consensus sequences. CDR3 identification, clonotype clustering and error correction used MiTCR with a Q25 quality threshold and the strictest error-elimination algorithm. Lower-bound total TCR beta diversity was estimated with a nonparametric unseen species model using Euler transformation. In TCRdb, the public reads were trimmed at Q25 with fastp and aligned with MiXCR, with productive beta chains retained. Under each unique CDR3 protein, matching rows form one entry showing the most common genes and DNA. The V and J calls shown here were made by TCRdb, not taken from the authors' results. In this sample the table shows 1.5 million to 2 million distinct CDR3 sequences, about 50% of which occur a single time. The ten largest clonotypes hold less than 2.5% of the sample.

The roughly 38 donors, aged about 6 to 100 years, were systemically healthy Caucasian individuals from Russia. Each donor gave 9 to 10 milliliters of peripheral blood, collected into EDTA-treated Vacutainer tubes. Ficoll-Paque density-gradient centrifugation was used to isolate PBMCs, with at least 6.5 million per sample. Trizol reagent was used to extract total RNA from the PBMCs, yielding at least 5.5 micrograms per sample. For every donor, an aliquot of PBMCs went through flow cytometry to measure the percentages of naive CD45RAhigh/CD27high T cells. The sequenced sample was blood. The V gene is TRBV20-1 and the J gene is TRBJ2-7; the D gene lacks a confident call. The TCR originated in a woman aged 40 to 49 in good health. The CDR3 is CSARDPASYEQYF. The nucleotide sequence is TGCAGTGCTAGAGATCCGGCTTCCTACGAGCAGTACTTC.